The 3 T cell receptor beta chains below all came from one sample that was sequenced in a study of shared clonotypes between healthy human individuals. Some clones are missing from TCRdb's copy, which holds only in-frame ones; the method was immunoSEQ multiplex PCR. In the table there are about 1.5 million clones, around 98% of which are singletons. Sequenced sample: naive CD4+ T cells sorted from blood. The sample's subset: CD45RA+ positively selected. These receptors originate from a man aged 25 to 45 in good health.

CDR3 region: CASRPDLAYNEQFF. The CDR3 nucleotides are TGCGCCAGCAGACCCGACCTAGCGTACAATGAGCAGTTCTTC. This chain uses TRBV5-1 with TRBJ2-1, with a possible D match to TRBD2 (6 bases). Trimming left V 5 bases short and J 4 bases short, with 13 bases between. The CDR3 has 14 amino acids. The germline gives CDR1 SGHRS, CDR2 YFSETQ. The full variable domain, its missing parts supplied by reference TRBV5-1 and TRBJ2-1, is KAGVTQTPRYLIKTRGQQVTLSCSPISGHRSVSWYQQTPGQGLQFLFEYFSETQRNKGNFPGRFSGRQFSNSRSEMNVSTLELGDSALYLCASRPDLAYNEQFFGPGTRLTVL.

As DNA, the CDR3 is TGCGCCAGCAGCGGACTAGCTCCATACGAGCAGTACTTC. Its protein is CASSGLAPYEQYF. The chain recombines TRBV10-2 with TRBJ2-7; 8 nucleotides match TRBD2. Germline V lookup: CDR1 WSHSY, CDR2 SAAADI. The CDR3 is 13 amino acids. V lost 6 bases, J lost 4 bases, and 5 bases stayed unmatched.

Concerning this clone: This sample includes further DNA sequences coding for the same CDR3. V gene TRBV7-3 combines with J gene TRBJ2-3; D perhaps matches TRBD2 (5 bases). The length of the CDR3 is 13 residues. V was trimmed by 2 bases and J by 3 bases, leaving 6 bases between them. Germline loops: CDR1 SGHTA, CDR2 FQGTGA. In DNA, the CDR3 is TGTGCCAGCAGCTTAGAGCGGACAGATACGCAGTATTTT. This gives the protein CASSLERTDTQYF.